A single T cell receptor beta chain is shown here with its context. This receptor's antigen is unknown. Nothing much larger sits one base from this clone, and base qualities are not available. This sample is drawn from a study of cytomegalovirus exposure and HLA in healthy donors (dated by TCRdb to the late 2010s). Regarding the research as a whole: In an earlier analysis of approximately 640 of the donors, about 270 Gb of sequence data and 100 million or so unique TCR beta sequences from about 190 million T cells were reported. An earlier analysis of 587 of the donors applied high-throughput TCR beta sequencing to assess whether each TCR beta V gene segment acted as functional or pseudogenic. Rather than using new phenotypic data, the later analysis identified candidate immune exposures from TCR beta sequences and from how often those sequences occurred across donors. A later analysis re-examined previously published TCR beta repertoires from roughly 650 donors and added high-resolution HLA genotyping to investigate patterns of TCR occurrence. Every repertoire in the discovery cohort had been generated on one and the same sequencing platform. Among 300 to 450 genotyped donors of the cohort, an average of roughly 240,000 unique TCR beta nucleotide sequences were sequenced per donor, 15% to 20% of them non-productive. Typing coverage differed by locus: A, B, C, DRB1 and DQB1 were typed in roughly 620-640 donors, DQA1 in about 500, DPA1 in nearly 610, and DPB1 in roughly 470. Besides the first cohort of roughly 700 subjects, a separate validation cohort made up of over 95 different subjects was used. Approximately 300 gigabases of sequencing data and approximately 91 million unique TCR sequences made up an early release that covered fewer than 650 HLA-typed donors. The study aimed to test whether signatures of past pathogen exposure could be identified by cataloging public T cell receptors. Genome-wide SNP genotypes for about three fifths of the roughly 670 donors were used in a later genetic analysis, which treated that subset as a discovery cohort. Roughly five DR-DQ haplotypes were handled as single units for association and clustering, since linkage in the cohort was strong. Of the roughly 400 genotyped donors, approximately 80% fell in the genetic ancestry cluster associated with self-reported Caucasian donors. Both class I and class II loci were covered by HLA typing, at four-digit resolution. To predict cytomegalovirus infection status, the study brought together high-throughput TCR immunosequencing, statistical association of individual TCRs with disease status, and machine learning. The study used immunosequencing to profile the T cell repertoires of some 600 subjects and linked those repertoires to cytomegalovirus serostatus. Donor age, sex, ethnicity and CMV serostatus were compiled alongside the repertoire data. The full study reports these points: The earlier analysis of 587 of the donors excluded fewer than 20 rarely observed V segments, including chromosome 9 orphons, because counts were too low. In the study, approximately 150 TCR beta chains were listed as associated with cytomegalovirus. The presence/absence analyses assumed that sequencing depth was roughly uniform across donors, and that assumption may not be true. The sequencing pipeline was judged likely to have produced a cluster of highly shared sequence variants as a technical artifact. A later genetic analysis reported fewer N-insertions in productive TCRs among donors in an Asian-associated ancestry cluster than the roughly 670-donor mean. A few of the identified cytomegalovirus-associated TCR beta chains were confirmed in vitro to be specific for cytomegalovirus antigens. A later analysis reported that several top co-occurrence clusters appeared linked to parvovirus B19, influenza, CMV and Epstein-Barr virus. Because HLA typing was missing for some donors at each locus, association tests included only the typed subset. According to a later analysis, TCR association rates differed among HLA loci, with DRB1 alleles showing the most associated TCRs and HLA-C alleles showing the fewest. A further reported finding was that TCR beta sequences accurately predicted the HLA-A and HLA-B alleles for most subjects in the first cohort. A later genetic analysis associated a missense DCLRE1C variant with V-gene and J-gene trimming of TCR beta chains, and an independent cohort replicated the association. Assigning TCR associations to individual alleles was difficult when HLA alleles, especially DR and DQ, strongly co-occurred. Most TCR sequences were observed very rarely across donors, whereas some public TCRs were present in many individuals. This cohort had only TCR beta chains sequenced, and the lack of alpha or paired-chain data limited which features could be detected. Linkage disequilibrium might explain the correlated functional status among segregating V segments, but an unknown experimental factor could not be excluded. According to a later analysis, most CMV-associated TCR beta chains appeared to be HLA-restricted, and the HLA associations seemed to be driven largely by CMV exposure. For the cohort, immune exposure information was limited to CMV serostatus. Broadly in line with IMGT annotations, most TCR beta V segments showed up in productive rearrangements about 87% or about 30% of the time in an earlier analysis of 450 to 750 of the donors. The classifier was reported to diagnose cytomegalovirus status with high specificity and sensitivity in both the original and validation cohorts. Specific HLA alleles were associated with 18,000 or so TCR beta sequences at a false discovery rate of 0.05 in a later analysis. The authors suggested that the approach could potentially be generalized to other disease states and immunological phenotypes. In a later analysis, HLA-associated TCR beta chains showed more clonal expansion and lower generation probabilities than non-associated chains that were equally common.

The library was built by means of the immunoSEQ multiplex PCR assay. The multiplex PCR relied on a mix of 60 forward primers for TCR Vbeta segments and 13 reverse primers for TCR Jbeta segments. The CDR3 region of rearranged TCR beta genes was amplified from genomic DNA with a multiplex PCR assay. Amplified TCR beta libraries were sequenced as 87-base-pair reads on the Illumina HiSeq System. The authors' pipeline ran thus. A later analysis tallied around 82 million unique TCR beta chains across the 640 or so repertoires, and approximately 12 million of those chains were shared by two or more donors. To remove PCR and sequencing errors, raw reads were error-corrected and collapsed into unique sequences using a nearest-neighbor algorithm that merged closely related sequences. V, D and J gene segments were assigned by aligning CDR3 sequences to IMGT reference sequences. Each retained sequence needed at least a six-nucleotide match to both a V gene segment and a J gene segment. Rearrangements were classified as productive when the CDR3 lacked stop codons and remained in frame with V and J, and all other rearrangements were classified as non-productive. Following IMGT convention, CDR3 was defined as the stretch from the second conserved V-encoded cysteine to the conserved J-encoded phenylalanine. The earlier analysis of a few hundred of the donors excluded sequences that lacked an unambiguous match to a single V gene segment. An earlier analysis of fewer than 650 of the donors classified V segments as functional when productive rearrangements were above 56.7% and as segregating when the standard deviation between donors was above 5%. A statistical classification framework was developed to diagnose cytomegalovirus status using the catalog of TCR beta chain sequences. In a later analysis, V and J genes were assigned by comparing TCR nucleotide sequences against IMGT/GENE-DB human TR gene sequences. In a later analysis, CDR3 sequences and most-parsimonious VDJ recombination scenarios were assigned using the TCRdist pipeline. In a later analysis, every TCR beta chain was defined by the combination of its CDR3 amino acid sequence and its V-gene family, and reads without a unique V-gene family were dropped. To address suspected cross-contamination and a sequencing artifact, a later analysis removed 550 to 750 highly shared, low-generation-probability nucleotide sequences. A later analysis calculated a clonal expansion index for each public chain from normalized within-repertoire ranks of inferred template counts. Generation probabilities in a later analysis came from a VDJ recombination model fitted to out-of-frame rearrangements, and those results were checked against IGoR. Hypergeometric tests were used in a later analysis to score TCR-TCR, TCR-HLA and TCR-CMV co-occurrence, with a repertoire-size bias correction applied to the TCR pairs. To estimate false discovery rates, a later analysis permuted the HLA or CMV assignments 20 times. In a later analysis, co-occurring TCRs were grouped with DBSCAN, and TCRdist sequence similarity was added when clustering was performed within HLA-allele-positive subsets. For co-occurrence clustering, repertoires with fewer than 30,000 or more than 120,000 public chains were excluded, along with about five repertoires with anomalous nucleotide sharing. The source is immuneACCESS, and TCRdb retained only in-frame sequences with V and J called. Part of the clones is not carried over; for the studies checked, unresolved V genes explain less than half of this, and the remainder is unexplained. The V and J calls and the clone size are those of that table, but D and trimming were determined from the DNA. Recorded for this sample are more than 150,000 clones; over 70% of them occurred a single time. The ten largest clones take up 2.1% of the sample.

The cohort consisted of approximately 670 healthy bone marrow donors. Cohort members were all nominally healthy when sampled, although unrecorded immune exposures were likely present. The donor was CMV seropositive and was included in the group of some 290 seropositive cohort members. A peripheral blood sample was collected from each donor, and TCR beta sequencing was performed on peripheral blood mononuclear cells. The Qiagen DNeasy Blood Extraction Kit was used to extract genomic DNA from the blood cell samples. Material: PBMCs. The receptor was isolated from a woman aged 18-35 years in good health and CMV-seropositive.

The CDR3 loop reads CASSRATEAFF. The nucleotide sequence reads TGCGCCAGCAGCCGAGCAACTGAAGCTTTCTTT. The rearranged segments are TRBV4-1 and TRBJ1-1, with the D gene not confidently named. The V and J ends are trimmed by 4 bases and 5 bases, leaving 5 bases between them. Via the germline V gene, CDR1 is MGHRA and CDR2 YSYEKL. Reading from cysteine to phenylalanine, the CDR3 counts 11 amino acids. Only CDR3 DNA is held: 33 bases, read in frame from base 1.